What follows are 18 T cell receptor beta chains derived from one specimen sequenced in a study of T cells in Graves' hyperthyroidism and ophthalmopathy. There were TCR beta CDR3 regions amplified from RNA transcripts. The HTBI set primed first-round TCR CDR3 RT-PCR. TCRdb reanalysed the multiplex PCR reads using MiXCR and keeps one entry per CDR3 protein. The repertoire holds approximately 510,000 distinct CDR3 sequences, with around 50% as singletons. Sample: peripheral blood or thyroid tissue (not recorded which). Source of these receptors: an adult woman with Graves' disease, either hyperthyroidism or ophthalmopathy (not recorded which).

Turning to this clonotype: A much bigger clone sits one base away, suggesting this may be a read error. The chain is built from TRBV6-4 and TRBJ2-5, with a weak D call TRBD2 (7 bases). Germline V gene lookup returns CDR1 MRHNA and CDR2 SNTAGT. V lost 4 bases and J lost 5, with 17 bases in between. This CDR3 has 15 residues. The CDR3 nucleotides are TGTGCCAGCAGTGCAGGAGGGGGGGTCTGGGAGACCCAGTACTTC. Its translation is CASSAGGGVWETQYF.

This clonotype was recorded at least ten times. This sequence joins TRBV24-1 and TRBJ2-5, with D possibly being TRBD2 (6 bases). Trimming left V 4 bases short and J 2 bases short, with 13 bases between. In germline, CDR1 is KGHDR, CDR2 SFDVKD. The CDR3 is 15 amino acids. CDR3 loop: CATSDGGAAQETQYF. The CDR3, as DNA: TGTGCCACCAGTGACGGAGGGGCAGCGCAAGAGACCCAGTACTTC.

This clonotype came up many times. The chain has TRBV5-1 and TRBJ2-2; TRBD2 agrees at 7 bases. CDR1 is SGHRS, CDR2 YFSETQ, per germline. The CDR3 covers 16 residues. V was pared by 0 bases and J by 1 base, with 3 bases of the junction left unmatched. The CDR3 nucleotides read TGCGCCAGCAGCTTGGAACTAGCGAGGAACACCGGGGAGCTGTTTTTT. Its protein is CASSLELARNTGELFF.

This clonotype has ten or more counts. This chain joins TRBV11-2 and TRBJ1-6; TRBD1 agrees at 7 bases. The CDR3 length is 16 residues. Germline loops: CDR1 SGHAT, CDR2 FQNNGV. The V gene end was trimmed by 5 bases and the J gene end by 5 bases; junction bases not matched to a gene: 9. CDR3 amino acids: CASSLHPQGDNSPLHF. The CDR3 DNA reads TGTGCCAGCAGCCTGCACCCTCAGGGGGATAATTCACCCCTCCACTTT.

The rearrangement links TRBV7-9 to TRBJ2-5; D possibly uses TRBD1 or TRBD2 (5 bases each). This CDR3 spans 14 amino acids. The V gene's germline CDR1 is SEHNR and CDR2 FQNEAQ (reference sequence). The V and J ends lost 1 base and 7 bases respectively, with 13 bases between them. The CDR3 nucleotides are TGTGCCAGCAGCTTAGAGGGACCGGTGGTGACCCAGTACTTC. Translated: CASSLEGPVVTQYF. Drawing the rest from reference TRBV7-9 and TRBJ2-5, the complete variable domain is DTGVSQNPRHKITKRGQNVTFRCDPISEHNRLYWYRQTLGQGPEFLTYFQNEAQLEKSRLLSDRFSAERPKGSFSTLEIQRTEQGDSAMYLCASSLEGPVVTQYFGPGTRLLVL.

The sample holds a few counts of this clonotype. The V gene is TRBV6-1, the J gene TRBJ1-2; D is ambiguous. CDR1 and CDR2 (germline): MNHNS, SASEGT. The V end was cut by 10 bases, the J end by 8 bases, with 14 bases between. CDR3 length: 11 residues. CDR3 DNA sequence: TGTGCCACTGGACCAGAGTTGGGCTACACCTTC. Amino acids: CATGPELGYTF.

In its sample, this clonotype was seen many times. V is TRBV7-2 and J is TRBJ2-7; 10 bases are shared with TRBD1. Germline-derived CDR1 and CDR2 are SGHTA and FQGNSA. J lost 5 bases, V lost 2 bases, and 6 bases had no gene match. This CDR3 is 15 amino acids long. The CDR3 DNA reads as TGTGCCAGCAGCTTAAAGCGACAGGGGGCCAACGAGCAGTACTTC. Translation gives CASSLKRQGANEQYF.

Many counts were recorded for this clonotype. The gene calls are TRBV20-1 and TRBJ1-5, with D tentatively TRBD1 (5 bases). This CDR3 is built from 13 residues. The V and J ends lost 1 base and 4 bases respectively, with 8 bases between them. Germline V lookup: CDR1 DFQATT, CDR2 SNEGSKA (reference sequence). The DNA of the CDR3 is TGCAGTGCTAGAGGGGACTGGAATCAGCCCCAGCATTTT. Its protein product is CSARGDWNQPQHF.

In its sample, this clonotype was seen many times. The chain combines TRBV6-2 or TRBV6-3 with TRBJ1-5; 7 positions match TRBD1. The ends lost 8 bases at V and 4 bases at J; junction bases unmatched: 5. Germline V gene sequence: CDR1 MNHEY, CDR2 SVGEGT. The CDR3 extends over 13 amino acids. The CDR3 DNA follows: TGTGCCAGCGGACAGGCGGTAAATCAGCCCCAGCATTTT. Its translation is CASGQAVNQPQHF.

This clonotype was observed a handful of times. V usage is TRBV30 and J usage is TRBJ1-1; possible D gene TRBD1, 5 bases. V was clipped by 2 bases and J by 3 bases, with 10 bases between them. CDR1 is GTSNPN and CDR2 is SVGIG in the germline V gene (reference sequence). This CDR3 contains 13 residues. CDR3 nucleotide sequence: TGTGCCTGGAGTTGGGGGAGTCACACTGAAGCTTTCTTT. This sequence encodes CAWSWGSHTEAFF. The full variable domain, completed using reference TRBV30 and TRBJ1-1, is SQTIHQWPATLVQPVGSPLSLECTVEGTSNPNLYWYRQAAGRGLQLLFYSVGIGQISSEVPQNLSASRPQDRQFILSSKKLLLSDSGFYLCAWSWGSHTEAFFGQGTRLTVV.

The chain uses TRBV6-6 and TRBJ1-1; tentative D call: TRBD1 (6 bases). Germline V gene sequence: CDR1 MNHNY, CDR2 SVGAGI (reference sequence). The CDR3 is 13 residues long. The V end was cut by 7 bases, the J end by 5 bases, with 14 bases between. The CDR3 here is CASIVQGSTEAFF. CDR3 in DNA: TGTGCCAGCATCGTGCAGGGGAGTACTGAAGCTTTCTTT.

The chain carries TRBV19 and TRBJ2-7; TRBD1 agrees at 7 bases. The CDR3 covers 13 residues. Germline-derived CDR1 and CDR2 are LNHDA and SQIVND (reference sequence). With V trimmed by 9 bases and J by 4 bases, 9 bases remained unmatched. Here the CDR3 DNA reads TGTGCCAGCGGTAACAGGGGTGCATACGAGCAGTACTTC. It yields the protein CASGNRGAYEQYF.

This chain joins TRBV7-9 and TRBJ1-2; tentative D call: TRBD1 (5 bases). Germline V gives CDR1 SEHNR, CDR2 FQNEAQ (reference sequence). This CDR3 contains 14 residues. Trimming removed 5 bases at V and 1 base at J, with 11 bases between. CDR3 sequence (DNA): TGTGCCAGCAGCCAGACAGTCTATAACTATGGCTACACCTTC. This sequence encodes CASSQTVYNYGYTF.

This clonotype has a count of ten or more. This chain joins TRBV5-1 and TRBJ2-2; D unresolved. Germline values: CDR1 SGHRS, CDR2 YFSETQ. V was pared by 0 bases and J by 5 bases, with 5 bases between. The CDR3 spans 13 residues. The CDR3 DNA reads TGCGCCAGCAGCTTGGTGGTAACCGGGGAGCTGTTTTTT. Encoded protein: CASSLVVTGELFF.

This clonotype showed up many times. This chain connects TRBV6-2 or TRBV6-3 to TRBJ2-6; tentatively, D is TRBD1 or TRBD2 (5 bases each). CDR3 size: 17 residues. Trimming took 7 bases from V and 3 from J, leaving 19 bases between them. Germline V lookup: CDR1 MNHEY, CDR2 SVGEGT. The CDR3 protein is CASIGAGSMFGANVLTF. For the CDR3, the DNA is TGTGCCAGCATCGGAGCAGGGAGTATGTTTGGGGCCAACGTCCTGACTTTC.

This clonotype was recorded many times. The rearrangement links TRBV20-1 to TRBJ1-1; D remains ambiguous. The V end was cut by 3 bases, the J end by 8 bases, with 13 bases between. From germline, CDR1 is DFQATT and CDR2 SNEGSKA (reference sequence). The CDR3 extends over 12 amino acids. CDR3 residues: CSASNRLLEAFF. The CDR3 DNA reads as TGCAGTGCTAGTAATAGGCTTTTAGAAGCTTTCTTT.

The chain carries TRBV11-2 and TRBJ1-6; D ambiguous. Germline CDR1 SGHAT, CDR2 FQNNGV. Deletions cut 1 base from V and 8 bases from J, with 6 bases between. The CDR3 extends over 13 amino acids. CDR3 coding DNA: TGTGCCAGCAGCTTAGGTTCCCATTCACCCCTCCACTTT. As protein: CASSLGSHSPLHF.

About this clonotype itself: This could be a read error, since a much larger clone is one nucleotide away. The chain carries TRBV14 and TRBJ2-2; a possible D gene is TRBD2 (5 bases). The germline V gene has CDR1 SGHDN and CDR2 FVKESK. This CDR3 spans 13 amino acids. CDR3 in DNA: TGTGCCAGCAGCCAAAGACCTAACGGGGAGCTGCTTTTT. It yields the protein CASSQRPNGELLF. The full variable domain, rest sourced from reference TRBV14 and TRBJ2-2, is EAGVTQFPSHSVIEKGQTVTLRCDPISGHDNLYWYRRVMGKEIKFLLHFVKESKQDESGMPNNRFLAERTGGTYSTLKVQPAELEDSGVYFCASSQRPNGELLFGEGSRLTVL.